A selection of T cell receptor beta chains follows, all from one sample in a study of identical twins. TCRdb itself ran the 5' RACE reads through MiXCR, one entry per CDR3 protein. This sample has roughly 690,000 distinct CDR3 sequences; roughly 6% occur once, and the top ten carry about 1.8%. The specimen was naive T cells sorted from blood. The source is a man aged 18 to 29 in good health. CDR3s include the opening cysteine and the closing phenylalanine or tryptophan. Each record gives: V gene, D gene, clone size, J gene, CDR3 DNA, CDR3 protein. D genes are given only for firm matches. Expanded clones are given a class, and other clones once, few, many or no size at all.

TRBV28	.	.	TRBJ2-2	TGTGCCAGCACCGGAACGCTCGGGCGGGGAGGGAACACCGGGGAGCTGTTTTTT	CASTGTLGRGGNTGELFF
TRBV5-1	.	.	TRBJ1-2	TGCGCCAGCAGCTTGGCTACAGGGATGTTTTATGGCTACACCTTC	CASSLATGMFYGYTF
TRBV9	.	many	TRBJ2-7	TGTGCCAGCAGCGTACAGGTGGGAGAATCCTACGAGCAGTACTTC	CASSVQVGESYEQYF
TRBV4-2	.	many	TRBJ2-7	TGTGCCAGCAGCCAAGAACTCGAGCCTCCCTCCTACGAGCAGTACTTC	CASSQELEPPSYEQYF
TRBV20-1	.	many	TRBJ2-5	TGCAGTGCTAGAGATAGGGTAGGAAAGACCCAGTACTTC	CSARDRVGKTQYF
TRBV2	TRBD1	few	TRBJ2-1	TGTGCCAGCAGGGTAGCCGGGACAGGGATCGATGAGCAGTTCTTC	CASRVAGTGIDEQFF
TRBV11-3	.	.	TRBJ2-5	TGTGCCAGCAGCTTAAGGAGGGGGGGGAAAGAGACCCAGTACTTC	CASSLRRGGKETQYF
TRBV16	TRBD1	few	TRBJ1-2	TGTGCCAGCAGCCAAGGGACAGGGGGAGTTGGCTACACCTTC	CASSQGTGGVGYTF
TRBV5-6	.	many	TRBJ2-3	TGTGCCAGCAGTTTGTTCCTCCAGACCGCAGATACGCAGTATTTT	CASSLFLQTADTQYF
TRBV20-1	TRBD2	many	TRBJ2-1	TGCAGTGCTAGCCACGTCTCGACTAGCAGTGAGCAGTTCTTC	CSASHVSTSSEQFF
TRBV7-2	.	few	TRBJ2-1	TGTGCCAGCAGCTTAGTGTCTGCTTCGCATGAGCAGTTCTTC	CASSLVSASHEQFF
TRBV5-1	.	.	TRBJ1-4	TGCGCCAGCAGCTTGGCGCGGGTCGGTGAAAAACTGTTTTTT	CASSLARVGEKLFF
TRBV6-2/TRBV6-3	.	many	TRBJ2-1	TGTGCCAGCACCTCCTGGGGGGAGCTGTTCAATGAGCAGTTCTTC	CASTSWGELFNEQFF
TRBV7-2	TRBD1	few	TRBJ1-1	TGTGCCAGCAGCTTAATAACAGGGGGCACTGAAGCTTTCTTT	CASSLITGGTEAFF
TRBV15	.	many	TRBJ2-5	TGTGCCACCAGCAGAGTCAGACGGGGGTACCAAGAGACCCAGTACTTC	CATSRVRRGYQETQYF
TRBV25-1	.	few	TRBJ2-6	TGTGCCAGCAGTGATATTCGCTCTGGGGCCAACGTCCTGACTTTC	CASSDIRSGANVLTF
TRBV5-1	.	.	TRBJ2-1	TGCGCCAGCAGCTCTTGGGATAGCGGAAGCTCCTACAATGAGCAGTTCTTC	CASSSWDSGSSYNEQFF
TRBV5-1	TRBD1	.	TRBJ2-3	TGCGCCAGCAGCTTTGATGGACAGGGTAGCACAGATACGCAGTATTTT	CASSFDGQGSTDTQYF
TRBV7-3	.	few	TRBJ2-5	TGTGCCAGCAGCCCTCAGGGGCCCCCAGGGGAGACCCAGTACTTC	CASSPQGPPGETQYF
TRBV11-1	TRBD2	many	TRBJ2-1	TGTGCCAGCAGCTCGGTTTCGCGGGAGGTGGATGAGCAGTTCTTC	CASSSVSREVDEQFF
TRBV29-1	TRBD1	many	TRBJ1-1	TGCAGCGTCAACCACCGCACTATTCAGGGGGCTGAAGCTTTCTTT	CSVNHRTIQGAEAFF
TRBV6-2/TRBV6-3	.	few	TRBJ2-3	TGTGCCAGCAGTTACTCGATGCCGGGACTGACAGATACGCAGTATTTT	CASSYSMPGLTDTQYF
TRBV15	.	many	TRBJ2-5	TGTGCCACCAGCAGAGATTCCCGGGAGACCCAGTACTTC	CATSRDSRETQYF
TRBV4-3	.	few	TRBJ2-4	TGCGCCAGCAGCCAAGATGCGGGGTGGGGGAGCGTACAACGACAGTACTTC	CASSQDAGWGSVQRQYF
TRBV28	.	few	TRBJ2-1	TGTGCCACAGGAGTGTCGAGCTCCTACAATGAGCAGTTCTTC	CATGVSSSYNEQFF
TRBV29-1	.	few	TRBJ2-7	TGCAGCGTTGAAGGCCGGGCAGACAATACCTACGAGCAGTACTTC	CSVEGRADNTYEQYF
TRBV20-1	.	few	TRBJ2-2	TGCAGTGTTCCAAGGCTAGCCGAAAACACCGGGGAGCTGTTTTTT	CSVPRLAENTGELFF
TRBV5-1	TRBD2	many	TRBJ2-3	TGCGCCAGCAGTGGTACGGCGGGAGGGCCGGGGTTCACAGATACGCAGTATTTT	CASSGTAGGPGFTDTQYF
TRBV5-1	TRBD2	few	TRBJ2-5	TGCGCCAGCAGCCACAGATTCCCGGGACTAGCGGGAGTGGGGGAGACCCAGTACTTC	CASSHRFPGLAGVGETQYF
TRBV12-3/TRBV12-4	.	.	TRBJ1-6	TGTGCCAGCACCGAAACCGGGGCACTACTCAATTCACCCCTCCACTTT	CASTETGALLNSPLHF
TRBV20-1	.	many	TRBJ2-3	TGCAGTGCTAGGCCCGCCCGGCAACAAACTAGCACAGATACGCAGTATTTT	CSARPARQQTSTDTQYF
TRBV7-2	.	few	TRBJ2-7	TGTGCCAGCAGCCTAAGCGGGCTCTCCTACGAGCAGTACTTC	CASSLSGLSYEQYF
TRBV6-5	.	many	TRBJ1-2	TGTGCCAGCAGTTACTCTACAGAGACTTATGGCTACACCTTC	CASSYSTETYGYTF
TRBV11-3	TRBD1	few	TRBJ2-1	TGTGCCAGCAGCTCGACAGGGTCCCGAAGTCAATTCTTC	CASSSTGSRSQFF
TRBV29-1	.	few	TRBJ2-1	TGCAGCGCCTACACGAGAGCCGCGGGCCTAAATGAGCAGTTCTTC	CSAYTRAAGLNEQFF
TRBV12-3/TRBV12-4	.	few	TRBJ2-7	TGTGCCAGCACCTCAGGGGTACGCGAGCAGTACTTC	CASTSGVREQYF
TRBV7-9	TRBD1	few	TRBJ2-2	TGTGCCAGCAGCCCGACAGGGAGTGCCGGGGAGCTGTTTTTT	CASSPTGSAGELFF
TRBV10-3	.	many	TRBJ2-1	TGTGCCATCAGTGAAACCCAGGGGGGTGTAAATGAGCAGTTCTTC	CAISETQGGVNEQFF
TRBV11-2	.	few	TRBJ2-1	TGTGCCAGCAGCTTAGTTAGGGCAACCAGGTACAATGAGCAGTTCTTC	CASSLVRATRYNEQFF
TRBV5-1	TRBD2	many	TRBJ2-1	TGCGCCAGCAGCTTGGAAGGACTAGCTTTCGATGAGCAGTTCTTC	CASSLEGLAFDEQFF
TRBV7-2	.	many	TRBJ2-7	TGTGCCAGCAGCTTAGTAGGGGTTGAAGCGGGCACCTACGAGCAGTACTTC	CASSLVGVEAGTYEQYF
TRBV27	TRBD1	many	TRBJ2-7	TGTGCCAGCAGTTTACAACAGGGGACGTTATACGAGCAGTACTTC	CASSLQQGTLYEQYF
TRBV29-1	TRBD2	.	TRBJ2-1	TGCGGCGCCGGAGGACTAGCGGGAGTTTATGAGCAGTTCTTC	CGAGGLAGVYEQFF
TRBV29-1	TRBD1	.	TRBJ1-2	TGCAGCGTGCCAGACAGGGTATACGGCTACACCTTC	CSVPDRVYGYTF
TRBV20-1	.	many	TRBJ2-7	TGCAGTGCTAGAACCCGGGCTATGGTCTACGAGCAGTACTTC	CSARTRAMVYEQYF
TRBV28	.	few	TRBJ2-1	TGTGCCAGTCGCGGGTTTAGCTCCTACAATGAGCAGTTCTTC	CASRGFSSYNEQFF